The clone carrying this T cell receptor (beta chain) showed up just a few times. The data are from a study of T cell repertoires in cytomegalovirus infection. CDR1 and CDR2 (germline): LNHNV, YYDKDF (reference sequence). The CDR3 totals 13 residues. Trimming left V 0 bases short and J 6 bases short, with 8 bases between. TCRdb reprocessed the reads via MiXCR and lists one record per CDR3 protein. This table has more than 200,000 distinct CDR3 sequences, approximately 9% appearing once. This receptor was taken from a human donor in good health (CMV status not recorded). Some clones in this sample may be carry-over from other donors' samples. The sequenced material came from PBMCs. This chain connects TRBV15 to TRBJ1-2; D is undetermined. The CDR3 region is CATSRDLGDGYTF. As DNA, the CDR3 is TGTGCCACCAGCAGAGATCTTGGGGATGGCTACACCTTC.